This TCR beta chain was captured in a study of metastatic and nonmetastatic thyroid tumors. Turning to the study itself: Thyroid patients, malignant and benign, had repertoires compared across blood and tumor or nodule tissue.

In its sample, this clone was seen a few times. No patient received treatment before thyroid surgery. TCRdb re-called the PCR reads with MiXCR. The sample lists 17,000 or so clones, under 30% seen once, with approximately 13% in the top ten. Sequenced sample: adjacent normal tissue. The clonotype comes from a female donor with papillary thyroid cancer or a benign thyroid nodule (not recorded which). Some clones in this sample may be carry-over from other donors' samples.

The CDR3 sequence: CSARSRGQTYQETQYF. CDR3 coding DNA: TGCAGTGCTAGAAGTCGGGGACAGACCTACCAAGAGACCCAGTACTTC. The V call is TRBV20-1, the J call TRBJ2-5, with 7 bases matching TRBD1. V shed 2 bases, J shed 0 bases, and the junction held 9 bases outside the gene matches. Germline V gives CDR1 DFQATT, CDR2 SNEGSKA (reference sequence). This CDR3 contains 16 residues.